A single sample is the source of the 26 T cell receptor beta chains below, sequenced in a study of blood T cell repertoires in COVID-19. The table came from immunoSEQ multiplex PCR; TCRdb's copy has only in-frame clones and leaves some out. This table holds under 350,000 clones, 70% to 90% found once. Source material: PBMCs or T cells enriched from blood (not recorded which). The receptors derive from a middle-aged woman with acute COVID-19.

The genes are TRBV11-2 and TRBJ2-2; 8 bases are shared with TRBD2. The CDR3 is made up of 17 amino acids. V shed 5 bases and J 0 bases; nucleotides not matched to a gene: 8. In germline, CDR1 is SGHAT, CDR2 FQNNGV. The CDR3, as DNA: TGTGCCAGCAGCCCCCCGGGGGGGACCACGAACACCGGGGAGCTGTTTTTT. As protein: CASSPPGGTTNTGELFF.

In DNA, the CDR3 is TGTGCCAGCAGCTCGGGAGGTGGCAGAAAGAACACTGAAGCTTTCTTT. Its protein is CASSSGGGRKNTEAFF. V usage is TRBV28 and J usage is TRBJ1-1; D is uncertain. This CDR3 is 16 amino acids long. With 6 bases removed from V and 1 base from J, the gap between germline ends came to 18 bases. Germline V gene lookup returns CDR1 MDHEN and CDR2 SYDVKM.

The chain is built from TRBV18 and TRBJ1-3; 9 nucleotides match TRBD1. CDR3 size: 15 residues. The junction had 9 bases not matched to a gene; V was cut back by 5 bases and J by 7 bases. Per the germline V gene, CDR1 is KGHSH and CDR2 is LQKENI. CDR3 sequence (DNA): TGTGCCAGCTCAGCAGGACAGGGGCCGGGGAACACCATATATTTT. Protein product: CASSAGQGPGNTIYF. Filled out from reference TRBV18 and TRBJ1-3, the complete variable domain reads NAGVMQNPRHLVRRRGQEARLRCSPMKGHSHVYWYRQLPEEGLKFMVYLQKENIIDESGMPKERFSAEFPKEGPSILRIQQVVRGDSAAYFCASSAGQGPGNTIYFGEGSWLTVV.

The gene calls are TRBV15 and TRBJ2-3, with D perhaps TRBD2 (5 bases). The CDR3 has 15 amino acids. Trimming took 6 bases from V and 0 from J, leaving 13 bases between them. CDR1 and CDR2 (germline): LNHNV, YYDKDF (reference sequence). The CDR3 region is CATRVDLRSTDTQYF. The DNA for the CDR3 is TGTGCCACCAGGGTGGACTTAAGGAGCACAGATACGCAGTATTTT.

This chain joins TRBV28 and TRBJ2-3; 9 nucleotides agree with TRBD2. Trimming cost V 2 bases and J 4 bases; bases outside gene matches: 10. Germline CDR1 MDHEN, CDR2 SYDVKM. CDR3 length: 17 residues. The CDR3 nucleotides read TGTGCCAGCAGTTTACCCTCTGGCGGGGGGGCCTCAGATACGCAGTATTTT. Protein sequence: CASSLPSGGGASDTQYF. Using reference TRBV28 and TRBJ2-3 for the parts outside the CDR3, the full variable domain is DVKVTQSSRYLVKRTGEKVFLECVQDMDHENMFWYRQDPGLGLRLIYFSYDVKMKEKGDIPEGYSVSREKKERFSLILESASTNQTSMYLCASSLPSGGGASDTQYFGPGTRLTVL.

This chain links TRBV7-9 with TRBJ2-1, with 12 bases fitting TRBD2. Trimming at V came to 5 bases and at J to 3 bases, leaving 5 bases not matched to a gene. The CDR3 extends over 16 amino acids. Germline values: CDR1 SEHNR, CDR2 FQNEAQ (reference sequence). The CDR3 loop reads CASSPTSGRHYNEQFF. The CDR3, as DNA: TGTGCCAGCAGCCCGACTAGCGGGAGACACTACAATGAGCAGTTCTTC.

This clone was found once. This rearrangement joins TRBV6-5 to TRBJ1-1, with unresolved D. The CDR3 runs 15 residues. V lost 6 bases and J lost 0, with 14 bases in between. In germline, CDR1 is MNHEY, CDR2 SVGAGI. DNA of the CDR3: TGTGCCAGCAGGGAGACGGGAAACATGAACACTGAAGCTTTCTTT. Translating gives CASRETGNMNTEAFF.

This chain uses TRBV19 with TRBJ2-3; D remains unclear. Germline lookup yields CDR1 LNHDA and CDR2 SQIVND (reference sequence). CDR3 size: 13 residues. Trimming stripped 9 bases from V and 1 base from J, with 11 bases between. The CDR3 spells CASRNGGTDTQYF. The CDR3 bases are TGTGCCAGCCGAAACGGAGGCACAGATACGCAGTATTTT.

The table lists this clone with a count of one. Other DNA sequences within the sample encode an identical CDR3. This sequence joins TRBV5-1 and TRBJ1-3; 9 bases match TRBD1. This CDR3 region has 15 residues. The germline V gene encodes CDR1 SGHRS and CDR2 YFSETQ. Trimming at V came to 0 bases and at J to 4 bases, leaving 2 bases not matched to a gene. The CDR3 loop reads CASSLGQGVGNTIYF. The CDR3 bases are TGCGCCAGCAGCTTGGGACAGGGGGTAGGAAACACCATATATTTT.

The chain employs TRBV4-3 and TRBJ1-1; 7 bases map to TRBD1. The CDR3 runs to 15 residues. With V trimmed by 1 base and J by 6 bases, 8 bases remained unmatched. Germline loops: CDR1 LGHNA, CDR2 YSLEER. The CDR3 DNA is TGCGCCAGCAGCCAAGGAGCCGACAGGGCTGCTGAAGCTTTCTTT. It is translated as CASSQGADRAAEAFF.

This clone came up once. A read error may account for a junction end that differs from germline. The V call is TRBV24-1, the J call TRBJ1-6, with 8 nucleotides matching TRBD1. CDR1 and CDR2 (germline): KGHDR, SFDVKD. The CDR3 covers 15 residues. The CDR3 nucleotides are TGTGCCACCACTGATATCGGGACAGGAGAATCACCCCTCCACTTT. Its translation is CATTDIGTGESPLHF.

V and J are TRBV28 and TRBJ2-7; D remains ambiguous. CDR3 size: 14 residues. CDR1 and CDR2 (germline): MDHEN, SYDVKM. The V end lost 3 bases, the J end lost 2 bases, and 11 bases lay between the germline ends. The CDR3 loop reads CASSLAQFTYEQYF. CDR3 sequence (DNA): TGTGCCAGCAGTTTGGCACAGTTCACCTACGAGCAGTACTTC.

The CDR3 bases are TGTGCCAGCAGCATAGAGGGGACAGCTCTAGCCAAAAACATTCAGTACTTC. Protein: CASSIEGTALAKNIQYF. J is TRBJ2-4 and V is TRBV7-8, with 7 bases aligning to TRBD1. The CDR3 extends over 17 amino acids. The V and J ends lost 5 bases and 0 bases, in that order; junction bases with no gene match: 10. The V gene's germline CDR1 is SGHVS and CDR2 FQNEAQ.

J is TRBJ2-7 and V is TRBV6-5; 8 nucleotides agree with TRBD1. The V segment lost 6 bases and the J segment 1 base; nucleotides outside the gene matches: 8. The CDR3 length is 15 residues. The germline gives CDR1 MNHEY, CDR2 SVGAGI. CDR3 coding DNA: TGTGCCAGCAGATTAACCGGGACAGGTTCCTACGAGCAGTACTTC. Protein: CASRLTGTGSYEQYF.

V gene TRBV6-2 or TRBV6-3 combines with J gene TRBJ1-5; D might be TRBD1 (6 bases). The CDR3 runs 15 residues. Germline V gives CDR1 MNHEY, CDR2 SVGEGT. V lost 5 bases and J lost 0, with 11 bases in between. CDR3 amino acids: CASSRPGDSNQPQHF. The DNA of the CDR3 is TGTGCCAGCAGTCGACCAGGGGATAGCAATCAGCCCCAGCATTTT.

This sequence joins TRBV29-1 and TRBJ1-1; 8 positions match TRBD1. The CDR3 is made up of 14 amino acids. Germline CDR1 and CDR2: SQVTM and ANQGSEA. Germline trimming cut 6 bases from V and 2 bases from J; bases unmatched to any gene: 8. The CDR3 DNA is TGCAGCGTCGCCCGGGACAGGAGAAACACTGAAGCTTTCTTT. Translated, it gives CSVARDRRNTEAFF.

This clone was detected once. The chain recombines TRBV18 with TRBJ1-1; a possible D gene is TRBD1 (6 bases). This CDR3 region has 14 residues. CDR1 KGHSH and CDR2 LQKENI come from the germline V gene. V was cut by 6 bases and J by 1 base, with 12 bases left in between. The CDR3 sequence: CASSLGQRNTEAFF. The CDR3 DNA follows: TGTGCCAGCTCCCTCGGACAGCGGAACACTGAAGCTTTCTTT.

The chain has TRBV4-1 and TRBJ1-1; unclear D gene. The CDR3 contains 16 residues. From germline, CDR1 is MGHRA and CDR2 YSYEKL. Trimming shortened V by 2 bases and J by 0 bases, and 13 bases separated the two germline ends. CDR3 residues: CASSQTSGYMNTEAFF. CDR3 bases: TGCGCCAGCAGCCAAACTTCAGGTTACATGAACACTGAAGCTTTCTTT.

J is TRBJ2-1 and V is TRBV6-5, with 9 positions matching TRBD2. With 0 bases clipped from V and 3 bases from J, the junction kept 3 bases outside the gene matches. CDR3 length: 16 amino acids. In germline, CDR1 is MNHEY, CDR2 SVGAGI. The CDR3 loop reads CASSYSGREGYNEQFF. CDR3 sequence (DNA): TGTGCCAGCAGTTACTCGGGGCGGGAGGGCTACAATGAGCAGTTCTTC.

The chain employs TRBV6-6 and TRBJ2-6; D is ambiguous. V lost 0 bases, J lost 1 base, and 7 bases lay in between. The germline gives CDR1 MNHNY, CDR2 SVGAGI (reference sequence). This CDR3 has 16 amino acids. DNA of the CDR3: TGTGCCAGCAGTTACTCCCTGAGGTCTGGGGCCAACGTCCTGACTTTC. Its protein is CASSYSLRSGANVLTF.

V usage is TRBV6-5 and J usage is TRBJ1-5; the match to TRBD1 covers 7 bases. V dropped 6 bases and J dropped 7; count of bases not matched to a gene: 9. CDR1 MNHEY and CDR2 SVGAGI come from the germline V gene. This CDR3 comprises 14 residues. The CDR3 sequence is CASSRDRDSQPQHF. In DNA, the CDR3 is TGTGCCAGCAGCCGAGACAGGGATAGCCAGCCCCAGCATTTT.

CDR3 sequence (DNA): TGCGCCAGCAGCCTGGGACTAGCGGGAGGGTGGGGGCAGTTCTTC. Translated, it gives CASSLGLAGGWGQFF. The rearrangement uses TRBV5-1 and TRBJ2-1, with 16 positions matching TRBD2. The CDR3 runs to 15 residues. The ends lost 4 bases at V and 12 bases at J; junction bases unmatched: 7. Germline loops: CDR1 SGHRS, CDR2 YFSETQ.

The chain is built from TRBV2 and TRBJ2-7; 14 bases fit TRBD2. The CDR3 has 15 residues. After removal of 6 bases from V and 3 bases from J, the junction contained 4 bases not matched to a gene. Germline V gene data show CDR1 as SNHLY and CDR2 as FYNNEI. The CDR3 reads CASRPGLAGVYEQYF. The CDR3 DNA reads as TGTGCCAGCAGACCGGGACTAGCGGGAGTCTACGAGCAGTACTTC.

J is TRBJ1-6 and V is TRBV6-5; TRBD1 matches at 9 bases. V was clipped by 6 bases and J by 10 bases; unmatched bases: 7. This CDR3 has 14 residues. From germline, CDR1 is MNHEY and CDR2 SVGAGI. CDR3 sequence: CASRPGQGGSPLHF. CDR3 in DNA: TGTGCCAGCAGACCGGGACAGGGAGGGTCACCCCTCCACTTT.

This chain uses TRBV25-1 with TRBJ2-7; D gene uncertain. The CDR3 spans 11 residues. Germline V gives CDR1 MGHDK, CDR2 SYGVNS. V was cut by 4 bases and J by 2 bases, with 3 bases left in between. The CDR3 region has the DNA TGTGCCAGCAGTGGTACCTACGAGCAGTACTTC. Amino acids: CASSGTYEQYF.

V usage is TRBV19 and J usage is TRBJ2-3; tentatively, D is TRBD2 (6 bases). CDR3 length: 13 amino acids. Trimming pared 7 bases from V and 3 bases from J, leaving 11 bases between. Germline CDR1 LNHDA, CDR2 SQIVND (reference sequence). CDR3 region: CASTYRGTDTQYF. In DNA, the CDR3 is TGTGCCAGTACGTACCGGGGGACAGATACGCAGTATTTT.